This is a list of T cell receptor beta chains from one sample in a study of blood T cell repertoires in COVID-19. The table came from immunoSEQ multiplex PCR; TCRdb's copy has only in-frame clones and leaves some out. The sample shows about 230,000 clones, just over 85% of them seen only once. The material sequenced was peripheral blood. All receptors come from a man aged 50 to 60 with COVID-19, enrolled during active disease. Each CDR3 is given with its conserved first and last residue. D genes are given only for firm matches. Clone size, where shown, is once, few, many, or a class for clones that have expanded.

v_call: TRBV5-1; d_call: NA; clone_size: NA; j_call: TRBJ1-4; cdr3_nt: TGCGCCTCCCAAGCCCGGGGGACTAAGGGCGAAAAACTGTTTTTT; cdr3_aa: CASQARGTKGEKLFF
v_call: TRBV19; d_call: NA; clone_size: NA; j_call: TRBJ1-1; cdr3_nt: TGTGCCAGTCAATTCTCCAGGAACACTGAAGCTTTCTTT; cdr3_aa: CASQFSRNTEAFF
v_call: TRBV5-4; d_call: NA; clone_size: NA; j_call: TRBJ2-7; cdr3_nt: TGTGCCAGCAGCTTCAGGGGACCTCCTCTCGAGCAGTACTTC; cdr3_aa: CASSFRGPPLEQYF
v_call: TRBV11-3; d_call: TRBD2; clone_size: NA; j_call: TRBJ2-1; cdr3_nt: TGTGCCAGCAGCTTATCCGGACTAGCGGGAAACAATGAGCAGTTCTTC; cdr3_aa: CASSLSGLAGNNEQFF
v_call: TRBV4-1; d_call: NA; clone_size: NA; j_call: TRBJ2-7; cdr3_nt: TGCGCCAGCAGCCTGAGAACAGGTGACGAGCAGTACTTC; cdr3_aa: CASSLRTGDEQYF
v_call: TRBV19; d_call: NA; clone_size: NA; j_call: TRBJ2-5; cdr3_nt: TGTGCCAGTAGTAAAGTAGTCGGGGGTCCCCAAGAGACCCAGTACTTC; cdr3_aa: CASSKVVGGPQETQYF
v_call: TRBV12-3/TRBV12-4; d_call: NA; clone_size: NA; j_call: TRBJ1-2; cdr3_nt: TGTGCCAGCAAACCCGGGGAAGGTGGCTACACCTTC; cdr3_aa: CASKPGEGGYTF
v_call: TRBV7-9; d_call: TRBD2; clone_size: NA; j_call: TRBJ2-1; cdr3_nt: TGTGCCAGCAGCCACCCGGGGCCGGGACTAGCGGGAGGGGGTGAGCAGTTCTTC; cdr3_aa: CASSHPGPGLAGGGEQFF
v_call: TRBV21-1; d_call: NA; clone_size: NA; j_call: TRBJ1-4; cdr3_nt: TGTGCCAGCAGCAATACAAGTAAACTGTTTTTT; cdr3_aa: CASSNTSKLFF
v_call: TRBV5-1; d_call: TRBD1; clone_size: NA; j_call: TRBJ2-1; cdr3_nt: TGCGCCAGCAGACCCGGGACAGGGGGCAATGAGCAGTTCTTC; cdr3_aa: CASRPGTGGNEQFF
v_call: TRBV12-3/TRBV12-4; d_call: NA; clone_size: NA; j_call: TRBJ2-7; cdr3_nt: TGTGCCAGCAGTTTAGGTCAAACCTACGAGCAGTACTTC; cdr3_aa: CASSLGQTYEQYF
v_call: TRBV3-1/TRBV3-2; d_call: NA; clone_size: NA; j_call: TRBJ1-2; cdr3_nt: TGTGCCAGCAGGGACTGGACGGGGAACTATGGCTACACCTTC; cdr3_aa: CASRDWTGNYGYTF
v_call: TRBV5-4; d_call: NA; clone_size: NA; j_call: TRBJ2-4; cdr3_nt: TGTGCCAGCAGCCCCTCACAGGGGAGGACCTTCGCCAAAAACATTCAGTACTTC; cdr3_aa: CASSPSQGRTFAKNIQYF
v_call: TRBV19; d_call: TRBD1; clone_size: few; j_call: TRBJ2-2; cdr3_nt: TGTGCCAGCAAAATCCGCGGGACAGGGGAGTATCCCGGGGAGCTGTTTTTT; cdr3_aa: CASKIRGTGEYPGELFF
v_call: TRBV5-6; d_call: NA; clone_size: NA; j_call: TRBJ1-5; cdr3_nt: TGTGCCAGCAGCTTACTAGGGTTAGGGCGCAATCAGCCCCAGCATTTT; cdr3_aa: CASSLLGLGRNQPQHF
v_call: TRBV28; d_call: TRBD2; clone_size: NA; j_call: TRBJ2-3; cdr3_nt: TGTGCCAGCAGTTTACTAGCGGGAACGGGCGGGGAGCAGTATTTT; cdr3_aa: CASSLLAGTGGEQYF
v_call: TRBV19; d_call: TRBD2; clone_size: NA; j_call: TRBJ2-3; cdr3_nt: TGTGCCAGTAGTTCCTTACTAGCGGGGGGGCCAGATACGCAGTATTTT; cdr3_aa: CASSSLLAGGPDTQYF
v_call: TRBV3-1/TRBV3-2; d_call: NA; clone_size: few; j_call: TRBJ2-7; cdr3_nt: TGTGCCAGCAGCCAAGTTTGCGTCGGGATGGCAGGGGACGAGCAGTACTTC; cdr3_aa: CASSQVCVGMAGDEQYF
v_call: TRBV7-2; d_call: NA; clone_size: NA; j_call: TRBJ2-7; cdr3_nt: TGTGCCAGCAGCTCCACAGGCAGAGTGAGTGAGCAGTACTTC; cdr3_aa: CASSSTGRVSEQYF
v_call: TRBV9; d_call: NA; clone_size: NA; j_call: TRBJ2-7; cdr3_nt: TGTGCCAGCAGCGTAGGGACAGCGACCTACGAGCAGTACTTC; cdr3_aa: CASSVGTATYEQYF
v_call: TRBV6-2/TRBV6-3; d_call: TRBD1; clone_size: NA; j_call: TRBJ1-5; cdr3_nt: TGTGCCAGCAGTTACCCCTGGGACAGCGCCGATCAGCCCCAGCATTTT; cdr3_aa: CASSYPWDSADQPQHF
v_call: TRBV3-1/TRBV3-2; d_call: NA; clone_size: NA; j_call: TRBJ1-6; cdr3_nt: TGTGCCAGCAGCCAAGACGGGACACTATATAATTCACCCCTCCACTTT; cdr3_aa: CASSQDGTLYNSPLHF